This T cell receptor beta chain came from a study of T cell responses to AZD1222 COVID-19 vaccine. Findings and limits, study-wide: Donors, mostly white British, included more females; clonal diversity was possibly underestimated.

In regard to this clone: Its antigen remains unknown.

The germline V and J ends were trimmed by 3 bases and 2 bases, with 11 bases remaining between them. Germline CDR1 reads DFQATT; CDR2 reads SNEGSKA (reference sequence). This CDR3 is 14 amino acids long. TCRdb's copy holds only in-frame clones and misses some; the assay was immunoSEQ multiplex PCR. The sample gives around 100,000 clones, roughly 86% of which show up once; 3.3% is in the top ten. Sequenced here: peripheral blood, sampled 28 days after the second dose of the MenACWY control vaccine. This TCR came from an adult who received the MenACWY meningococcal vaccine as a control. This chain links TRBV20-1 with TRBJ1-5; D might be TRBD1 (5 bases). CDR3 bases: TGCAGTGCTAGTGTGCAGGGTGGCAATCAGCCCCAGCATTTT. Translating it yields CSASVQGGNQPQHF.